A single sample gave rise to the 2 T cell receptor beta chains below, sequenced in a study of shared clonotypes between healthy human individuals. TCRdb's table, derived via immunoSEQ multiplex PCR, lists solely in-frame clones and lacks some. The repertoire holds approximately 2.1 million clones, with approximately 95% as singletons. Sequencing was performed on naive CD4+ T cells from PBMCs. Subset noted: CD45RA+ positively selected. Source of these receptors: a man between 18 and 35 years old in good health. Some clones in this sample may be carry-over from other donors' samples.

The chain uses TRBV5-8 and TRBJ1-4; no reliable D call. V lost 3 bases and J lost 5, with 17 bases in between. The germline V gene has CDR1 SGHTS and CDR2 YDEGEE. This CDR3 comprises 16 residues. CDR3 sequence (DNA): TGTGCCAGCAGCTCCTTCTTCGACAAACAAAATGAAAAACTGTTTTTT. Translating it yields CASSSFFDKQNEKLFF.

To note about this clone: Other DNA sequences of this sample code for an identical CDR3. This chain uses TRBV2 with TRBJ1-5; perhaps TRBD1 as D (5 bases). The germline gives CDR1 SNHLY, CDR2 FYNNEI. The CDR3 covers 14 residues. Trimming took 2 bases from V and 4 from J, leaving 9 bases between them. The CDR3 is CASSELAGNQPQHF. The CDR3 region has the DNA TGTGCCAGCAGTGAACTGGCAGGGAATCAGCCCCAGCATTTT. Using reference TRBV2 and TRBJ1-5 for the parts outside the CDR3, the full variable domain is EPEVTQTPSHQVTQMGQEVILRCVPISNHLYFYWYRQILGQKVEFLVSFYNNEISEKSEIFDDQFSVERPDGSNFTLKIRSTKLEDSAMYFCASSELAGNQPQHFGDGTRLSIL.